The clone carrying this T cell receptor beta chain was observed a handful of times. At one of its ends the junction is not consistent with the germline gene, which may arise from a read error. The data belong to a study of blood T cells in healthy people across ages. With a J-beta primer mix and a sample-barcoded 5' primer, a second PCR ran about 7 to 12 cycles. One entry per CDR3 protein, called by TCRdb with MiXCR from the 5' RACE reads. The sample has some 1,000,000 distinct CDR3 sequences, about 25% seen once. The CDR3 contains 14 residues. From germline, CDR1 is ENHRY and CDR2 SYGVKD. In addition, the sample was reused for a study of T cells of mothers and their children. That paper adds: Clones that were microchimeric and persistent were not detected among T cells.

Material for sequencing was blood. The chain couples TRBV10-3 to TRBJ1-2, with D maybe TRBD1 (5 bases). This receptor was taken from a girl aged 2 to 10 in good health. CDR3 loop: CVIRVNSINYGYTF. The DNA for the CDR3 is TGTGTCATCAGGGTCAACAGCATTAACTATGGCTACACCTTC.